The 16 T cell receptor beta chains reported below all come from one sample, sequenced in a study of chemoradiotherapy in HPV16-positive cancers. The method was immunoSEQ multiplex PCR; TCRdb's version includes in-frame clones alone and lacks a portion of them. The sample has about 7,000 clones, 75% to 80% seen once. The sample here was taken from a patient who underwent chemoradiotherapy. These receptors were collected from a human donor with HPV-associated anogenital cancer.

The chain links TRBV27 to TRBJ1-4, with a tentative D call TRBD1 (6 bases). CDR1 is MNHEY and CDR2 is SMNVEV in the germline V gene (reference sequence). The ends were cut back, 2 bases at V and 8 bases at J, with 15 bases in the middle. The length of the CDR3 is 15 residues. CDR3 sequence reads: CASSLLGRGREKLFF. CDR3 DNA sequence: TGTGCCAGCAGTTTACTCGGCAGGGGACGCGAAAAACTGTTTTTT. The full variable domain, with the rest looked up from reference TRBV27 and TRBJ1-4, is EAQVTQNPRYLITVTGKKLTVTCSQNMNHEYMSWYRQDPGLGLRQIYYSMNVEVTDKGDVPEGYKVSRKEKRNFPLILESPSPNQTSLYFCASSLLGRGREKLFFGSGTQLSVL.

This clone was observed a single time. The chain recombines TRBV29-1 with TRBJ2-5; D unclear. The CDR3 has 13 residues. Germline V CDR1 and CDR2: SQVTM, ANQGSEA. The ends were cut back, 4 bases at V and 4 bases at J, with 13 bases in the middle. The CDR3 DNA reads as TGCAGCGTTGCAAACAACCCCCCAGAGACCCAGTACTTC. It codes for CSVANNPPETQYF. Together with reference TRBV29-1 and TRBJ2-5, the CDR3 gives the full variable domain: SAVISQKPSRDICQRGTSLTIQCQVDSQVTMMFWYRQQPGQSLTLIATANQGSEATYESGFVIDKFPISRPNLTFSTLTVSNMSPEDSSIYLCSVANNPPETQYFGPGTRLLVL.

The chain joins TRBV23-1 to TRBJ1-2, with 9 positions matching TRBD1. TRBV23-1 is an ORF for which the function is uncertain. The CDR3 length is 19 residues. V shed 4 bases, J shed 5 bases, and the junction held 20 bases outside the gene matches. CDR3 loop: CASSPTFGTGPRYPYGYTF. CDR3 DNA: TGCGCCAGCAGTCCCACCTTCGGGACAGGGCCTAGGTACCCTTATGGCTACACCTTC.

This clone was counted only a few times. CDR3 coding DNA: TGTGCCAGCAGCCCAACCGGGGGTTTTAATGAAAAACTGTTTTTT. As protein: CASSPTGGFNEKLFF. The chain combines TRBV14 with TRBJ1-4; D possibly corresponds to TRBD1 (5 bases). The V gene lost 4 bases and the J gene lost 4 bases, with 13 bases spanning the gap. From germline, CDR1 is SGHDN and CDR2 FVKESK. This CDR3 is built from 15 residues.

The chain recombines TRBV27 with TRBJ1-5; D is unclear. The CDR3 contains 13 residues. Germline CDR1 reads MNHEY; CDR2 reads SMNVEV (reference sequence). The V end lost 5 bases, the J end lost 0 bases, and 5 bases lay between the germline ends. The CDR3 here is CASSDLSNQPQHF. CDR3 sequence (DNA): TGTGCCAGCAGTGACCTTAGCAATCAGCCCCAGCATTTT.

This clone showed up just a few times. The rearrangement links TRBV14 to TRBJ2-7; 7 bases agree with TRBD1. The junction had 18 bases not matched to a gene; V was cut back by 8 bases and J by 11 bases. CDR3 length: 14 residues. The V gene's germline CDR1 is SGHDN and CDR2 FVKESK. Written as DNA, the CDR3 is TGTGCCAGCCCACTAAACCAGATAAGACAGGGAGAGTACTTC. This gives the protein CASPLNQIRQGEYF. The whole variable domain, filled in from reference TRBV14 and TRBJ2-7, reads EAGVTQFPSHSVIEKGQTVTLRCDPISGHDNLYWYRRVMGKEIKFLLHFVKESKQDESGMPNNRFLAERTGGTYSTLKVQPAELEDSGVYFCASPLNQIRQGEYFGPGTRLTVT.

This chain links TRBV29-1 with TRBJ2-4; D perhaps matches TRBD1 (6 bases). Germline V gene data show CDR1 as SQVTM and CDR2 as ANQGSEA. Trimming pared 3 bases from V and 4 bases from J, leaving 10 bases between. This CDR3 is built from 13 residues. The CDR3: CSVEGQGKNIQYF. The CDR3 coding sequence is TGCAGCGTTGAGGGTCAGGGGAAAAACATTCAGTACTTC. Using reference TRBV29-1 and TRBJ2-4 for the parts outside the CDR3, the full variable domain is SAVISQKPSRDICQRGTSLTIQCQVDSQVTMMFWYRQQPGQSLTLIATANQGSEATYESGFVIDKFPISRPNLTFSTLTVSNMSPEDSSIYLCSVEGQGKNIQYFGAGTRLSVL.

The V call is TRBV9, the J call TRBJ1-2; 7 positions agree with TRBD1. The V gene end was trimmed by 3 bases and the J gene end by 5 bases; junction bases not matched to a gene: 1. The CDR3 totals 12 residues. CDR1 is SGDLS and CDR2 is YYNGEE in the germline V gene. The CDR3 nucleotides read TGTGCCAGCAGCGGGACAGGTTATGGCTACACCTTC. This sequence encodes CASSGTGYGYTF.

This clone has just one count. The chain carries TRBV11-2 and TRBJ2-7, with TRBD1 identical over 8 bases. This CDR3 has 14 amino acids. Germline-derived CDR1 and CDR2 are SGHAT and FQNNGV. Trimming cost V 5 bases and J 4 bases; bases outside gene matches: 7. CDR3 residues: CASSPDRGIYEQYF. The CDR3 coding sequence is TGTGCCAGCAGCCCAGACAGGGGTATTTACGAGCAGTACTTC.

The genes are TRBV7-2 and TRBJ1-6; D perhaps matches TRBD1 (5 bases). CDR1 SGHTA and CDR2 FQGNSA come from the germline V gene. Trimming cost V 5 bases and J 9 bases, with 17 bases left between them. The CDR3 extends over 15 amino acids. CDR3 amino acids: CASSPTSGGGSPLHF. In DNA form, the CDR3 reads TGTGCCAGCAGCCCGACGAGTGGGGGAGGTTCACCCCTCCACTTT.

V is TRBV29-1 and J is TRBJ2-7; 11 bases line up with TRBD1. CDR1 is SQVTM, CDR2 ANQGSEA, per germline. The CDR3 is made up of 14 amino acids. The V and J ends lost 8 bases and 0 bases, in that order; junction bases with no gene match: 6. The CDR3 here is CSTSGTGGSYEQYF. CDR3 sequence (DNA): TGCAGCACTTCCGGGACAGGGGGCTCCTACGAGCAGTACTTC.

The genes are TRBV27 and TRBJ2-1; D may be TRBD2 (6 bases). Germline V CDR1 and CDR2: MNHEY, SMNVEV (reference sequence). V was pared by 8 bases and J by 10 bases, with 15 bases between. There are 12 residues in the CDR3. The CDR3 DNA follows: TGTGCCAGCGGGTCGACTAGACGGGAGCAGTTCTTC. Protein product: CASGSTRREQFF.

V usage is TRBV18 and J usage is TRBJ1-3, with 11 nucleotides matching TRBD1. V shed 5 bases, J shed 7 bases, and the junction held 7 bases outside the gene matches. CDR3 length: 15 residues. Germline V lookup: CDR1 KGHSH, CDR2 LQKENI. DNA of the CDR3: TGTGCCAGCTCAATCGGGACAGGGGGATCTAACACCATATATTTT. Protein sequence: CASSIGTGGSNTIYF.

J is TRBJ1-5 and V is TRBV6-6, with D unclear. The CDR3 consists of 15 residues. With 6 bases removed from V and 2 bases from J, the gap between germline ends came to 14 bases. The germline V gene encodes CDR1 MNHNY and CDR2 SVGAGI (reference sequence). CDR3 DNA sequence: TGTGCCAGCAGCTACATCCTTTCTGGCAATCAGCCCCAGCATTTT. Encoded protein: CASSYILSGNQPQHF.

This clone has more than one count but fewer than ten. V and J are TRBV7-6 and TRBJ1-1; 10 bases agree with TRBD1. The CDR3 extends over 20 amino acids. CDR1 is SGHVS, CDR2 FNYEAQ, per germline. The J segment lost 1 base and the V segment lost 1 base, leaving 15 bases of the junction unmatched. Written as DNA, the CDR3 is TGTGCCAGCAGCTTAGTTGGTGTGACAGGGGGCTTCATGGCGAACACTGAAGCTTTCTTT. Residues: CASSLVGVTGGFMANTEAFF.

The chain uses TRBV28 and TRBJ2-1; D remains ambiguous. CDR3 length: 16 amino acids. Per the germline V gene, CDR1 is MDHEN and CDR2 is SYDVKM. The V end was cut by 7 bases, the J end by 5 bases, with 21 bases between. DNA of the CDR3: TGTGCCAGCAAACTTGGCTTGGCAGTCAGGAACAATGAGCAGTTCTTC. This sequence encodes CASKLGLAVRNNEQFF. Drawing the rest from reference TRBV28 and TRBJ2-1, the complete variable domain is DVKVTQSSRYLVKRTGEKVFLECVQDMDHENMFWYRQDPGLGLRLIYFSYDVKMKEKGDIPEGYSVSREKKERFSLILESASTNQTSMYLCASKLGLAVRNNEQFFGPGTRLTVL.